This TCR beta chain emerged from a study of OX40 agonist ivuxolimab in advanced cancers. Background on the study: At 82.7% male, the cohort had a mean age of 60 years, ranging from about 20 to 79.

J was trimmed by 8 bases and V by 5 bases; bases with no gene match: 6. This CDR3 spans 14 amino acids. Germline CDR1 MNHEY, CDR2 SVGAGI. This clone was recorded a few times. Produced via immunoSEQ multiplex PCR; TCRdb's table is partial and in-frame only. Of 60,000 to 70,000 clones detected, 87% appear once; the ten largest clones hold 2.5% to 3%. The receptor was derived from an adult with an advanced solid tumor such as melanoma, head and neck, liver or kidney cancer. The rearrangement uses TRBV6-5 and TRBJ1-6; the match to TRBD1 covers 7 bases. The sample consisted of CD4+ or CD8+ T cells sorted from blood, taken in a trial of the OX40 agonist ivuxolimab. The CDR3, as DNA: TGTGCCAGCAGTGTTAGGACAGGTTATTCACCCCTCCACTTT. Translation gives CASSVRTGYSPLHF.